This T cell receptor beta chain is from a study of blood T cell repertoires in COVID-19. Turning to the study itself: Nucleic acid was either cDNA or gDNA, and it came from T cells, B-cell-depleted T cells, or PBMCs.

Study processing details: From reference gene primer amplification, estimates of nucleated cell counts were derived. The method was immunoSEQ multiplex PCR; TCRdb's version includes in-frame clones alone and lacks a portion of them. Clonal size and the V and J genes are those of that table, whereas D and trimming came from the DNA. The sample yields roughly 52,000 clones, around 90% seen once. Germline CDR1 is GTSNPN and CDR2 is SVGIG (reference sequence). This CDR3 has 15 residues. Trimming took 0 bases from V and 1 from J, leaving 12 bases between them. The clonotype comes from a man aged 40-49 years with COVID-19, enrolled during active disease. J is TRBJ1-1 and V is TRBV30; maybe TRBD1 (5 bases). The sample consisted of peripheral blood. CDR3 protein: CAWSVMGGGNTEAFF. CDR3 nucleotide sequence: TGTGCCTGGAGTGTAATGGGGGGAGGGAACACTGAAGCTTTCTTT. The whole variable domain, remainder taken from reference TRBV30 and TRBJ1-1, is SQTIHQWPATLVQPVGSPLSLECTVEGTSNPNLYWYRQAAGRGLQLLFYSVGIGQISSEVPQNLSASRPQDRQFILSSKKLLLSDSGFYLCAWSVMGGGNTEAFFGQGTRLTVV.